The 19 T cell receptor beta chains listed next were all sequenced from one sample in a study of regulatory T cells in long-lasting Graves disease. Time point denoted: newly diagnosed GD, antithyroid drugs for less than 3 months. TCR sequences were obtained from RNA taken from PBMCs. The TCR beta library used iRepertoire HTBI primers with Arm-PCR amplification of CDR3. Using its own MiXCR run on the multiplex PCR reads, TCRdb lists one record per CDR3 protein. Among 580,000 or so distinct CDR3 sequences listed, about 16% were seen once. The same sample was also used in a study of T cells in Graves' hyperthyroidism and ophthalmopathy.

Sequencing used peripheral blood mononuclear cells (PBMCs), obtained at new diagnosis, from a patient treated with antithyroid drugs. The receptors here all came from a man aged 18 to 35 with Graves disease.

This clonotype was seen ten or more times. CDR3: CASSYGNTIYF. CDR3 nucleotides: TGTGCCAGCAGTTACGGAAACACCATATATTTT. The chain is built from TRBV6-5 and TRBJ1-3; unclear D gene. Trimming removed 2 bases at V and 4 bases at J, with 0 bases between. The CDR3 runs to 11 residues. CDR1 MNHEY and CDR2 SVGAGI come from the germline V gene.

This clonotype was observed a handful of times. The genes are TRBV10-1 and TRBJ2-1; D might be TRBD1 or TRBD2, each matching 6 bases. V was clipped by 5 bases and J by 4 bases, with 12 bases between them. The length of the CDR3 is 14 residues. Per the germline V gene, CDR1 is WNHNN and CDR2 is SYGVQD (reference sequence). The CDR3 nucleotides read TGCGCCAGCAGTCCGGGGGCAGAGTACAATGAGCAGTTCTTC. It is translated as CASSPGAEYNEQFF.

This clonotype was seen ten or more times. The CDR3 DNA reads as TGTGCCAGCAGTCGATGGACAGGAGCAAATGAGCAGTTCTTC. It codes for CASSRWTGANEQFF. The genes are TRBV12-3 or TRBV12-4 and TRBJ2-1; TRBD1 aligns across 7 bases. Trimming took 5 bases from V and 7 from J; bases not matched to a gene: 8. This CDR3 spans 14 amino acids.

There are many counts of this clonotype. V gene TRBV13 combines with J gene TRBJ2-3; 7 bases map to TRBD2. Germline values: CDR1 PRHDT, CDR2 FYEKMQ (reference sequence). The CDR3 totals 16 residues. V lost 1 base, J lost 2 bases, and 6 bases stayed unmatched. The CDR3 spells CASSLAVGGPTDTQYF. The CDR3 coding sequence is TGTGCCAGCAGCTTAGCAGTGGGAGGGCCCACAGATACGCAGTATTTT. The variable domain in full, completed from reference TRBV13 and TRBJ2-3, reads AAGVIQSPRHLIKEKRETATLKCYPIPRHDTVYWYQQGPGQDPQFLISFYEKMQSDKGSIPDRFSAQQFSDYHSELNMSSLELGDSALYFCASSLAVGGPTDTQYFGPGTRLTVL.

This clonotype showed up many times. The chain combines TRBV30 with TRBJ2-5; 7 nucleotides align to TRBD2. Per germline, CDR1 GTSNPN and CDR2 SVGIG (reference sequence). This CDR3 is built from 13 residues. V dropped 2 bases and J dropped 3; count of bases not matched to a gene: 3. CDR3 protein: CAWSRDYKETQYF. In DNA, the CDR3 is TGTGCCTGGAGTCGGGACTACAAAGAGACCCAGTACTTC. The variable domain in full, completed from reference TRBV30 and TRBJ2-5, reads SQTIHQWPATLVQPVGSPLSLECTVEGTSNPNLYWYRQAAGRGLQLLFYSVGIGQISSEVPQNLSASRPQDRQFILSSKKLLLSDSGFYLCAWSRDYKETQYFGPGTRLLVL.

The table lists this clonotype with a count of one. It is likely a read error: a sequence one base away is far more abundant. The rearrangement joins TRBV10-3 to TRBJ2-1, with D maybe TRBD1 (5 bases). V was shortened by 6 bases and J by 10 bases, with 19 bases between the two germline ends. This CDR3 has 14 amino acids. The germline V gene has CDR1 ENHRY and CDR2 SYGVKD. This CDR3 reads CAISRDSFSYEQFF. DNA for the CDR3: TGTGCCATCAGCCGTGACAGTTTTTCCTACGAGCAGTTCTTC.

This clonotype came up a few times. The chain joins TRBV28 to TRBJ2-3, with D perhaps given as TRBD1 or TRBD2 (7 bases each). Germline CDR1 MDHEN, CDR2 SYDVKM. This CDR3 has 18 residues. Trimming took off 7 bases at V and 3 bases at J, with 26 bases between the two ends. CDR3 protein: CASTTTRAGGEFTDTQYF. The CDR3 coding sequence is TGTGCCAGCACCACCACGCGGGCAGGGGGGGAATTTACAGATACGCAGTATTTT.

This clonotype was counted ten times or more. The chain employs TRBV28 and TRBJ2-3, with a possible D match to TRBD2 (6 bases). The germline V gene encodes CDR1 MDHEN and CDR2 SYDVKM. The CDR3 loop spans 15 amino acids. V was cut by 6 bases and J by 8 bases, with 21 bases left in between. This CDR3 reads CASSPAAGSSVTQYF. In DNA, the CDR3 is TGTGCCAGCAGCCCCGCGGCGGGATCCTCAGTTACGCAGTATTTT.

This clonotype has at least ten counts. The rearrangement links TRBV20-1 to TRBJ2-1, with D uncertain. The length of the CDR3 is 14 residues. Between the trimmed V and J ends, which lost 0 bases and 9 bases, there was a span of 15 bases. CDR1 is DFQATT, CDR2 SNEGSKA, per germline (reference sequence). CDR3 protein: CSARDVIKELEQFF. The CDR3 nucleotides are TGCAGTGCTAGAGACGTGATCAAAGAACTTGAGCAGTTCTTC.

This clonotype has at least ten counts. This chain joins TRBV2 and TRBJ1-1; D gene unclear. Trimming pared 7 bases from V and 0 bases from J, leaving 9 bases between. This CDR3 comprises 13 residues. Germline V gene data show CDR1 as SNHLY and CDR2 as FYNNEI. In DNA form, the CDR3 reads TGTGCCAGCATCACAGAGATGAACACTGAAGCTTTCTTT. Its protein product is CASITEMNTEAFF.

Many counts were recorded for this clonotype. The chain carries TRBV6-2 or TRBV6-3 and TRBJ2-2; 7 positions agree with TRBD2. The CDR3 totals 16 residues. Germline trimming cut 3 bases from V and 6 bases from J; bases unmatched to any gene: 10. Germline V gives CDR1 MNHEY, CDR2 SVGEGT. The CDR3 loop is CASSYGAGVGAGELFF. The CDR3 nucleotides read TGTGCCAGCAGTTATGGTGCGGGAGTCGGGGCCGGGGAGCTGTTTTTT.

This clonotype was seen a few times. This chain connects TRBV4-1 to TRBJ1-5; D remains unclear. CDR3 length: 16 amino acids. Germline V lookup: CDR1 MGHRA, CDR2 YSYEKL. V gave up 0 bases and J gave up 2 bases, with 11 bases separating them. CDR3 nucleotides: TGCGCCAGCAGCCAAGATCCCTGGGAGGGCAATCAGCCCCAGCATTTT. Its translation is CASSQDPWEGNQPQHF.

This clonotype was recorded many times. V is TRBV20-1 and J is TRBJ1-5; possible D gene TRBD1, 5 bases. V was clipped by 5 bases and J by 2 bases, with 10 bases between them. Germline CDR1 reads DFQATT; CDR2 reads SNEGSKA (reference sequence). The CDR3 extends over 13 amino acids. As DNA, the CDR3 is TGCAGTGCTTTAGGGGTGGGCAATCAGCCCCAGCATTTT. Translating gives CSALGVGNQPQHF.

J is TRBJ2-7 and V is TRBV4-1; 7 bases agree with TRBD2. From germline, CDR1 is MGHRA and CDR2 YSYEKL. This CDR3 is built from 14 residues. The J segment lost 3 bases and the V segment lost 0 bases, leaving 2 bases of the junction unmatched. CDR3 region: CASSQEGRVYEQYF. The CDR3 coding sequence is TGCGCCAGCAGCCAAGAGGGGAGGGTCTACGAGCAGTACTTC.

This clonotype was observed at least ten times. The chain employs TRBV7-9 and TRBJ2-3; D is perhaps TRBD2 (5 bases). Germline lookup yields CDR1 SEHNR and CDR2 FQNEAQ (reference sequence). CDR3 length: 14 amino acids. V was shortened by 2 bases and J by 5 bases, with 11 bases between the two germline ends. As DNA, the CDR3 is TGTGCCAGCAGCTTACCGAGGGAAATAGATACGCAGTATTTT. This gives the protein CASSLPREIDTQYF.

This clonotype was recorded a few times. The chain uses TRBV10-3 and TRBJ2-1; the D call may be TRBD1 or TRBD2 (5 bases each). The ends were cut back, 6 bases at V and 9 bases at J, with 18 bases in the middle. This CDR3 is 14 amino acids long. Germline CDR1 reads ENHRY; CDR2 reads SYGVKD. CDR3 in DNA: TGTGCCATCAGCTTTTCGGGGCAAGAGGTTGAGCAGTTCTTC. Residues: CAISFSGQEVEQFF.

This clonotype has more than one count but fewer than ten. This chain joins TRBV9 and TRBJ2-2; D possibly corresponds to TRBD2 (6 bases). This CDR3 is built from 15 residues. Germline CDR1 and CDR2: SGDLS and YYNGEE. With 3 bases removed from V and 5 bases from J, the gap between germline ends came to 14 bases. The CDR3 coding sequence is TGTGCCAGCAGCGCGCAGGGACTGAGTACCGGGGAGCTGTTTTTT. It codes for CASSAQGLSTGELFF.

In its sample, this clonotype was seen a few times. This sequence joins TRBV5-1 and TRBJ2-1; 8 bases match TRBD1. CDR1 SGHRS and CDR2 YFSETQ come from the germline V gene. The CDR3 loop spans 16 amino acids. The ends lost 1 base at V and 7 bases at J; junction bases unmatched: 10. The CDR3 protein is CASSLSSGTGGNEQFF. The DNA of the CDR3 is TGCGCCAGCAGCTTGTCGTCAGGGACAGGTGGGAATGAGCAGTTCTTC.

This clonotype was detected only a few times. The V and J genes are TRBV5-1 and TRBJ2-7; the D gene is possibly TRBD2 (5 bases). V dropped 0 bases and J dropped 6 bases, with 13 bases sitting between them. The CDR3 loop spans 14 amino acids. Germline V gene data show CDR1 as SGHRS and CDR2 as YFSETQ. The CDR3 DNA sequence: TGCGCCAGCAGCTTGGGTGACCCCGAGGGCGAGCAGTACTTC. Translated, it gives CASSLGDPEGEQYF.